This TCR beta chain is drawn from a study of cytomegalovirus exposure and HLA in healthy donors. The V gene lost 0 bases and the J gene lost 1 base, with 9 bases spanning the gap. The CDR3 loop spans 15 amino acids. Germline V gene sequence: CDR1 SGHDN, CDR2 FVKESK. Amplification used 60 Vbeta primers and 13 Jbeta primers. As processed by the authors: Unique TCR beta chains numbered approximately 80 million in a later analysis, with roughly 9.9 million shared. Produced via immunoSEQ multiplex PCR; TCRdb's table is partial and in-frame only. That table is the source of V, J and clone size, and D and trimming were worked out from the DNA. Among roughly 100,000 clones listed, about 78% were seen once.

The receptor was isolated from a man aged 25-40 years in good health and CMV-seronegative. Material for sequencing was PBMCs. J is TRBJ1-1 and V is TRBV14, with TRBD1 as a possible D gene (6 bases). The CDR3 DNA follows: TGTGCCAGCAGCCAAGAAGGGACAAGGAACACTGAAGCTTTCTTT. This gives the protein CASSQEGTRNTEAFF.